This T cell receptor beta chain came from a study of T cells in Graves' hyperthyroidism and ophthalmopathy (dated by TCRdb to about 2019). For the study in its entirety: Peripheral blood was sampled at the time of initial diagnosis, prior to any treatment. The paper describes TCR Vbeta CDR3 sequencing of more than 120 peripheral blood samples, made up of some 40 ophthalmopathy patients, 70 to 80 hyperthyroidism patients and some 17 progressor patients. The study also compared thyroid tissue and blood T-cell repertoires from several Graves' hyperthyroidism patients. To identify distinguishing TCR V-J signatures, a discovery cohort of about 95 patients was used, comprising 40 to 45 with Graves' ophthalmopathy and around 60 with stable Graves' hyperthyroidism. The 100 or so discovery patients were divided at random into training and test sets in a 7:3 ratio. Once sampling was done, hyperthyroidism patients were given methimazole at a starting dose of 30 mg daily, whereas ophthalmopathy patients were given high-dose intravenous methylprednisolone. An independent validation cohort of about 19 hyperthyroidism patients and some 15 patients who later progressed to ophthalmopathy tested prospective prediction of ophthalmopathy.

General findings and caveats noted by the study authors: A 13 V-J signature model separated ophthalmopathy from stable hyperthyroidism, with around 91% sensitivity and 81.08% specificity in cross-validation and 80%/75% in testing. In validation, the model predicted progression to ophthalmopathy a median of 6.5 months before onset, with 70% to 71% sensitivity and 72.22% specificity. Sample size was not statistically predetermined, and blinding of investigators to group allocation was not performed. Most expanded thyroid clonotypes (frequency above 0.001) were also detected in blood, a finding suggesting that blood repertoires may reflect thyroid immune responses.

The TCR beta CDR3 regions were amplified from the RNA transcripts. The first round of RT-PCR for the TCR CDR3 was performed with the HTBI primer set and the Qiagen OneStep RT-PCR kit. The libraries were constructed in a second round of multiplex PCR and then size-selected and purified. Libraries were sequenced paired-end with 100 bp reads on an Illumina HiSeq2000. Per the original workflow: SOAPnuke was used to process the raw data, throwing out any read that contained adapters or uncalled bases, had a mean Phred below 15, or lacked an exact constant-primer or identifier match. High-quality paired reads were merged with COPE v1.2.5, and unique nucleotide sequences were defined as clonotypes. MiTCR v1.1 was used to align the clonotypes against IMGT TRBV, TRBD and TRBJ reference segments. Only V-J combinations with frequency above 0.0001, covering 99.2% of repertoires, were analysed. A TCS score was defined as the ratio between F50 (clonal expansion) and ExV (chaos), using BLOSUM62-based TCRdist between CDR3 peptides within each V-J. Welch's t-statistics and random forest reduced around 550 V-J features to roughly 13, which were used in a naive Bayes classifier (R e1071). TCRdb reworked the public reads: Q25 trimming with fastp, MiXCR clone assembly, productive beta chains retained. Each record represents a unique CDR3 protein, reported with the most common genes and DNA among its rows. The V and J calls follow TCRdb's processing rather than the paper's. Within this sample are 450,000 to 600,000 distinct CDR3 sequences, with about 14% of them counted one time only. The top ten clones comprise about 15% of the sample.

The V and J ends are trimmed by 3 bases and 4 bases, leaving 13 bases between them. Reading the germline V gene gives CDR1 KGHSH and CDR2 LQKENI. The CDR3, cysteine through phenylalanine, is 14 amino acids long. CDR3 DNA only is kept here, 42 bases in frame from base 1. A patient counted as having stable Graves' hyperthyroidism if no progression to ophthalmopathy occurred over 18 months of follow-up. Hyperthyroidism patients were newly diagnosed, had a disease duration of under 2 months, and were aged 18 to 65 years. Exclusion was applied to patients with uncontrolled infections, other autoimmune diseases, pregnancy or lactation. Clinical symptoms, serum thyroxine and TRAb, thyroid ultrasound, and orbital computed tomography formed the basis for the diagnoses. Ficoll-Paque density gradient centrifugation was used to isolate PBMCs from about 9 ml of fresh peripheral blood. Total RNA was extracted with Trizol reagent, and quality was checked on an Agilent 2100 Bioanalyzer.

On this clonotype: Its specific antigen is unknown. No base quality values were provided; no much bigger clone lies one nucleotide off.

Sequencing was carried out using blood. The sequence joins TRBV18 to TRBJ2-7, with a tentative D gene TRBD2 over 8 matching bases. The receptor's source is a woman aged 40 to 50 with Graves' hyperthyroidism. The CDR3 is CASSPGQRGYEQYF. Here is the DNA: TGTGCCAGCTCACCGGGACAGCGGGGGTACGAGCAGTACTTC.